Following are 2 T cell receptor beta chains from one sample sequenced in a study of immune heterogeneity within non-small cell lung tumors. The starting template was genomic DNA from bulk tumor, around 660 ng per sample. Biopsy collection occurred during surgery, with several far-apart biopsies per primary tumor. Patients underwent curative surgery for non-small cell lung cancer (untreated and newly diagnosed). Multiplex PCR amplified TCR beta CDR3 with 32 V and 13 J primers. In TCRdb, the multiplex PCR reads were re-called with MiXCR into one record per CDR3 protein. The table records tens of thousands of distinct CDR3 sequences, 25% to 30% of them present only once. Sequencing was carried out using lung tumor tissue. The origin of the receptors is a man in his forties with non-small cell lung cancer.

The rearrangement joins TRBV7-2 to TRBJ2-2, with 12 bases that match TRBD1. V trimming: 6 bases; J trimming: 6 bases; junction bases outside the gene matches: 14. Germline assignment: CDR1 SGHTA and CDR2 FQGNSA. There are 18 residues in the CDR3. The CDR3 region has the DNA TGTGCCAGCAGACCCCCGGGGACAGGGGGCGCGTATTCCGGGGAGCTGTTTTTT. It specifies CASRPPGTGGAYSGELFF.

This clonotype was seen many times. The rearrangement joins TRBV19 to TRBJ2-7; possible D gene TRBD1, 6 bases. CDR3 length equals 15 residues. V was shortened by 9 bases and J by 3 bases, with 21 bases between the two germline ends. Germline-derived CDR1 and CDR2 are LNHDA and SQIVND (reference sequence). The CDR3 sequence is CASRTSDGGHYEQYF. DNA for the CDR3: TGTGCCAGCCGGACCTCAGATGGGGGACACTACGAGCAGTACTTC.